This paragraph reports one T cell receptor (beta chain). Its antigen is unknown. This CDR3 region has 15 residues. Germline CDR1 and CDR2: SGHDN and FVKESK. V shed 1 base, J shed 7 bases, and the junction held 7 bases outside the gene matches. This record comes from a study of T cell responses to AZD1222 COVID-19 vaccine. General study points: Unmutated variant regions reportedly attract nearly half of all spike-specific TCRs.

Sequencing was performed with immunoSEQ multiplex PCR; in TCRdb, only in-frame clones are kept and a portion is missing. The repertoire has 120,000 to 150,000 clones, nearly 90% of them found once; the top ten carry 5.1%. The receptor's source is an adult in good health. The chain recombines TRBV14 with TRBJ2-7; TRBD1 aligns across 10 bases. The input for sequencing was peripheral blood, taken on day 0 of AZD1222 vaccination. CDR3 DNA sequence: TGTGCCAGCAGCCAAGTTGGGGGACAGGGGCGAGAGCAGTACTTC. Translating it yields CASSQVGGQGREQYF. Full variable domain (rest looked up from reference TRBV14 and TRBJ2-7): EAGVTQFPSHSVIEKGQTVTLRCDPISGHDNLYWYRRVMGKEIKFLLHFVKESKQDESGMPNNRFLAERTGGTYSTLKVQPAELEDSGVYFCASSQVGGQGREQYFGPGTRLTVT.